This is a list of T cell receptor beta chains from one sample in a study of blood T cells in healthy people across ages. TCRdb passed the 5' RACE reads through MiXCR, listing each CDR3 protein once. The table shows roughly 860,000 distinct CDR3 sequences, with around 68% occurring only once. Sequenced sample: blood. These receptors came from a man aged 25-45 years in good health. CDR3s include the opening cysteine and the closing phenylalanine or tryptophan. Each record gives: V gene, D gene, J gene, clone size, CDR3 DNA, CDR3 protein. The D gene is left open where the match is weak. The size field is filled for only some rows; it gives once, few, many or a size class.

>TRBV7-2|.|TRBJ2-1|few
TGTGCCAGCAGCTCTGACTCCTTACTAGGGAATGAGCAGTTCTTC
CASSSDSLLGNEQFF
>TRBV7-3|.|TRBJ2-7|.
TGTGCCAGCAGCTTCGGGGGACGCGAGGAGCAGTACTTC
CASSFGGREEQYF
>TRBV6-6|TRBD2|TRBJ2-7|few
TGTGCCAGCTATTGGACTAGCGGCTACGAGCAGTACTTC
CASYWTSGYEQYF
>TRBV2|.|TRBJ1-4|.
TGTGCCAGCAAGCAAGACACCGGGAATCTTGAAAAACTGTTTTTT
CASKQDTGNLEKLFF
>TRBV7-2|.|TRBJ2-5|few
TGTGCCAGCAGCTTAGAGCAGGGAGAGACCCAGTACTTC
CASSLEQGETQYF
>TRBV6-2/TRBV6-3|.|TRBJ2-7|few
TGTGCCAGCACCAACCTCGCTGGTTTCTCCTACGAGCAGTACTTC
CASTNLAGFSYEQYF
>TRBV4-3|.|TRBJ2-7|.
TGCGCCAGCAGTCAGGGACCTGGCTACGAGCAGTACTTC
CASSQGPGYEQYF
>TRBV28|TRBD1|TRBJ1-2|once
TGTGCCAGCAGTTTAAGAGGGACAGGTGGCTACACCTTC
CASSLRGTGGYTF
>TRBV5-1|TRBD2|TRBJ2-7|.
TGCGCCAGCAGCCCAACCATTAGCGGGAACGAGCAGTACTTC
CASSPTISGNEQYF
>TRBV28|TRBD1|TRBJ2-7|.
TGTGCCAGCAGTTCACTTGGACAGGCAGTCCCCTCCTACGAGCAGTACTTC
CASSSLGQAVPSYEQYF
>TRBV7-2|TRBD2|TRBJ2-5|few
TGTGCCAGCAGCTTCCGCGTAGCGGGGCAAGAGACCCAGTACTTC
CASSFRVAGQETQYF
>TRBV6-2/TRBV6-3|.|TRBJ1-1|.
TGTGCCAGCAGTAGAGGGTCCCGGGACACTGAAGCTTTCTTT
CASSRGSRDTEAFF
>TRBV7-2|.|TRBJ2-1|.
TGTGCCAGCAGCCGCGACCAGACAGCCTACAATGAGCAGTTCTTC
CASSRDQTAYNEQFF
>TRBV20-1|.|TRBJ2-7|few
TGCAGTGCTAGAGATCTCATAACAGGGAACTGGAGGGTCTCCTACGAGCAGTACTTC
CSARDLITGNWRVSYEQYF
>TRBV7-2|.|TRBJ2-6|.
TGTGCCAGCAGCTCCAGACAGTGGGCCAACGTCCTGACTTTC
CASSSRQWANVLTF
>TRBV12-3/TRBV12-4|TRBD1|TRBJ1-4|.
TGTGCCAGCAGCCACACGCAGGGGGCAATGAGTGAAAAACTGTTTTTT
CASSHTQGAMSEKLFF
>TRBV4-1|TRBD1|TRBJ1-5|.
TGCGCCAGCAGCCAATTATGGGACAGAAAATACAATCAGCCCCAGCATTTT
CASSQLWDRKYNQPQHF
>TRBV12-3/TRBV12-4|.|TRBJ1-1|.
TGTGCCAGCAGTGCAGTAGGAACCATGAACACTGAAGCTTTCTTT
CASSAVGTMNTEAFF
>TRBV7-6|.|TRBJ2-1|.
TGTGCCAGCAGCGTAGGGGTGGCCAATGAGCAGTTCTTC
CASSVGVANEQFF
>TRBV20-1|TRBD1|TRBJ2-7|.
TGCAGTGCTAGAGATGCTGGGACAGGCATCTACGAGCAGTACTTC
CSARDAGTGIYEQYF
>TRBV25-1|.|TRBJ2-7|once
TGTGCCAGCATATCCGGGATCTACGAGCAGTACTTC
CASISGIYEQYF
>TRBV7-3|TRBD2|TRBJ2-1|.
TGTGCCAGCAGCTTTAGGGCTAGCGGGCTACACAATGAGCAGTTCTTC
CASSFRASGLHNEQFF
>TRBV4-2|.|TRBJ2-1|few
TGTGCCAGCAGCCAAGCATATCACAATGAGCAGTTCTTC
CASSQAYHNEQFF
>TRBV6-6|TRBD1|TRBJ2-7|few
TGTGCCAGCAGCTCTGGGACAGGCCTTTCCTACGAGCAGTACTTC
CASSSGTGLSYEQYF
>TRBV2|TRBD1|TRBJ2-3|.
TGTGCCAGCATATCCGGACAGGGGACTACAGATACGCAGTATTTT
CASISGQGTTDTQYF
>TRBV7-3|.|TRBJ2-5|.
TGTGCCAGCAGCTTAACTACGGCAGACCAAGAGACCCAGTACTTC
CASSLTTADQETQYF
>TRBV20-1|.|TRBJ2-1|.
TGCAGTGCGCCACACCCGGTCTCCTACAATGAGCAGTTCTTC
CSAPHPVSYNEQFF
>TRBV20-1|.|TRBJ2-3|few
TGCAGTGCTATCGGGCTTCAGGGCACAGATACGCAGTATTTT
CSAIGLQGTDTQYF
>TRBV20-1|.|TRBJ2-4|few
TGCAGTGCTAGTCCAGGGGCCCTAGCCAAAAACATTCAGTACTTC
CSASPGALAKNIQYF
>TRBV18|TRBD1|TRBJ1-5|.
TGTGCCAGCTCCTCCGGGACAGGGGGCGTTCGGGGTCAGCCCCAGCATTTT
CASSSGTGGVRGQPQHF
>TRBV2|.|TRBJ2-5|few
TGTGCCAGCAGCGTTCCCACCCAGGAGACCCAGTACTTC
CASSVPTQETQYF
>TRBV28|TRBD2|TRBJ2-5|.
TGTGCCAGCAGCCCACACGCGCGGGGGATTCAGTACTTC
CASSPHARGIQYF
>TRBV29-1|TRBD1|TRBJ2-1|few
TGCAGCGTTGCTCAGGGGGCCAATGAGCAGTTCTTC
CSVAQGANEQFF
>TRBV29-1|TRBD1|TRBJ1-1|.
TGCAGCGTACAGGGGCCATCGACTGAAGCTTTCTTT
CSVQGPSTEAFF
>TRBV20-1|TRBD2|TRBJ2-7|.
TGCAGTGCTAGTAGTCCTAGCGGGGGGTCCTACGAGCAGTACTTC
CSASSPSGGSYEQYF
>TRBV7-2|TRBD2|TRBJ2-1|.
TGTGCCAGCAGCTTAAGCGGGGGGGCGGGTGGCAATGAGCAGTTCTTC
CASSLSGGAGGNEQFF